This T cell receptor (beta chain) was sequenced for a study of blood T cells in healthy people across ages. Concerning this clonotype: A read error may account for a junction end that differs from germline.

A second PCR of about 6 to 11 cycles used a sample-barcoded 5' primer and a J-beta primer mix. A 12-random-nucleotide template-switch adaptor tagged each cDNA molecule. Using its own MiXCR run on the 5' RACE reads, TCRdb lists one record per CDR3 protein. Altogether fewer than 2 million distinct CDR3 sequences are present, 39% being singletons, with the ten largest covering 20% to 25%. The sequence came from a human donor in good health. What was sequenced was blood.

Here the CDR3 reads CASTLGRQGYNEQFF. In nucleotides, the CDR3 is TGTGCCAGCACCTTAGGGCGACAGGGGTACAATGAGCAGTTCTTC. This chain uses TRBV7-2 with TRBJ2-1; 8 nucleotides align to TRBD1. The V gene's germline CDR1 is SGHTA and CDR2 FQGNSA. The CDR3 has 15 amino acids.